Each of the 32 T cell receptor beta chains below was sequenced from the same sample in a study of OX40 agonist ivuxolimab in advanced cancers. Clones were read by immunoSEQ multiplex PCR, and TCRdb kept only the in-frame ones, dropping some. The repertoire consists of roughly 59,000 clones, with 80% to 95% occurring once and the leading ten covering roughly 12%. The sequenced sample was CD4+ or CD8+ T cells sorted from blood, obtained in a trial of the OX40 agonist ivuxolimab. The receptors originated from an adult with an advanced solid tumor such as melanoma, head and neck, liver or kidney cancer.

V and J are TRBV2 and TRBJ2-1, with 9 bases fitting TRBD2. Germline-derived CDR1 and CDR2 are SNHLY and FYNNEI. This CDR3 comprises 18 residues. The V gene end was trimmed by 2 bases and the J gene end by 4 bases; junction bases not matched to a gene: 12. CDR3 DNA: TGTGCCAGCAGTGAACCCACTAGCGGGCGAAACATTTACAATGAGCAGTTCTTC. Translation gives CASSEPTSGRNIYNEQFF.

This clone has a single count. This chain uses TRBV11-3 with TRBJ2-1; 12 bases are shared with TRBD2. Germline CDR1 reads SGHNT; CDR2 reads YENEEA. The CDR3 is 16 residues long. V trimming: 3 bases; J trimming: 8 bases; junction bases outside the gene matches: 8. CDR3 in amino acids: CASSFGSSGRAHEQFF. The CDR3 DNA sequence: TGTGCCAGCAGCTTTGGGTCTAGCGGGAGGGCGCATGAGCAGTTCTTC.

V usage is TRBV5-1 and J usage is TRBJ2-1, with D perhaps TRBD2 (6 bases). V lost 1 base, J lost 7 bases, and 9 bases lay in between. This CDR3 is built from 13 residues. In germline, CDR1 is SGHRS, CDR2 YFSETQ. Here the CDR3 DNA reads TGCGCCAGCAGCTTGTACAGCGGGAATGAGCAGTTCTTC. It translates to CASSLYSGNEQFF.

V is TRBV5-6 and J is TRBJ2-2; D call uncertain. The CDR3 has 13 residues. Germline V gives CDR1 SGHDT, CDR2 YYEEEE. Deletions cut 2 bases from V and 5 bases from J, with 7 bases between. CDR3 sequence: CASSFGETGELFF. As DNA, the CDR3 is TGTGCCAGCAGCTTCGGAGAAACCGGGGAGCTGTTTTTT.

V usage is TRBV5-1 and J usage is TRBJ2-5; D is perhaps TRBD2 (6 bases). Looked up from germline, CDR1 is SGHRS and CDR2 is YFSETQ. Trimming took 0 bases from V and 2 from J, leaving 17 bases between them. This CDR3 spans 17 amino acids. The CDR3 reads CASSLEGSGGNQETQYF. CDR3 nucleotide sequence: TGCGCCAGCAGCTTGGAAGGTAGCGGTGGGAATCAAGAGACCCAGTACTTC.

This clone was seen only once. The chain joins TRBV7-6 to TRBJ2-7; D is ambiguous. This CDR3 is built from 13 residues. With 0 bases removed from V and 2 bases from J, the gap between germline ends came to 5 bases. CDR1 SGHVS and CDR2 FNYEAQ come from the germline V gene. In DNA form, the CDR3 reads TGTGCCAGCAGCTTAGCTGGGACCTACGAGCAGTACTTC. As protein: CASSLAGTYEQYF.

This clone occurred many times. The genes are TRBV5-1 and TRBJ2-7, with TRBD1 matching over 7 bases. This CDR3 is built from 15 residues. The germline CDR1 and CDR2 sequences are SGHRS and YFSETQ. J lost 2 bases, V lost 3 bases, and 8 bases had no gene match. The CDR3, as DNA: TGCGCCAGCAGCTCCCCTAATACAGGGGCCTACGAGCAGTACTTC. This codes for CASSSPNTGAYEQYF. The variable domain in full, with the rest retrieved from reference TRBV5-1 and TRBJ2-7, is KAGVTQTPRYLIKTRGQQVTLSCSPISGHRSVSWYQQTPGQGLQFLFEYFSETQRNKGNFPGRFSGRQFSNSRSEMNVSTLELGDSALYLCASSSPNTGAYEQYFGPGTRLTVT.

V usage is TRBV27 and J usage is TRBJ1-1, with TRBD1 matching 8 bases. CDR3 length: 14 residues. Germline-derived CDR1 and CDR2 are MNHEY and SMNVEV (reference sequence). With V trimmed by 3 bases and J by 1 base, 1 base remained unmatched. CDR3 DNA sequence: TGTGCCAGCAGTTTGGGACAGGAGAACACTGAAGCTTTCTTT. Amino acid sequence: CASSLGQENTEAFF.

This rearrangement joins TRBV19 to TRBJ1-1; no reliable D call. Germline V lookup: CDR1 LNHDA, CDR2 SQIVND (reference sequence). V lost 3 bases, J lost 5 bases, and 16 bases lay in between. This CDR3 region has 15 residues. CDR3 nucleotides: TGTGCCAGTAGTATCCCCGGCGAGCTGGGGACTGAAGCTTTCTTT. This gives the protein CASSIPGELGTEAFF.

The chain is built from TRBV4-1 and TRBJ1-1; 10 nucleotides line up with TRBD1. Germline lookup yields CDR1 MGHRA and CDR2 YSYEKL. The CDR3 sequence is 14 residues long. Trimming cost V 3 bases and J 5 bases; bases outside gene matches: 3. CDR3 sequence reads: CASSHQDRGTEAFF. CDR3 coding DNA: TGCGCCAGCAGCCACCAGGACAGGGGGACTGAAGCTTTCTTT.

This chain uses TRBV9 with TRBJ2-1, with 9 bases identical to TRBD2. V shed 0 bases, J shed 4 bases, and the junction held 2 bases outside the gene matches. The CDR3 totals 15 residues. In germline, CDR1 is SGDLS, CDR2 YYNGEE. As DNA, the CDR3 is TGTGCCAGCAGCGTAGATCTAGCGGGATACAATGAGCAGTTCTTC. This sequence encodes CASSVDLAGYNEQFF.

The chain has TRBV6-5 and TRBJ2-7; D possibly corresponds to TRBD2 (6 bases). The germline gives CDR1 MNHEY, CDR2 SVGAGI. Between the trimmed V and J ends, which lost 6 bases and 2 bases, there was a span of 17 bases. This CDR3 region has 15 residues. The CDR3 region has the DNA TGTGCCAGCAGCCCGACCGGGGACTCTCCCTACGAGCAGTACTTC. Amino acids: CASSPTGDSPYEQYF.

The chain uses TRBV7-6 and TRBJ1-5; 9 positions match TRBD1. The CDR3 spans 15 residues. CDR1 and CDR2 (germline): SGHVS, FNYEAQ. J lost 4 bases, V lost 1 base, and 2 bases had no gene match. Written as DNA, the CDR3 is TGTGCCAGCAGCTTAGGGACAGGGGCAAATCAGCCCCAGCATTTT. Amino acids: CASSLGTGANQPQHF.

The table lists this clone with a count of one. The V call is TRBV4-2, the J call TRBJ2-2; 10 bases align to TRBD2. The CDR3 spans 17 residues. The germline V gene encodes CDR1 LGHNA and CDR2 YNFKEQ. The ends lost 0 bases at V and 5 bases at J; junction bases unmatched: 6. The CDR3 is CASSQESGGAFTGELFF. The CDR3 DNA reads TGTGCCAGCAGCCAAGAGAGCGGGGGGGCTTTTACCGGGGAGCTGTTTTTT.

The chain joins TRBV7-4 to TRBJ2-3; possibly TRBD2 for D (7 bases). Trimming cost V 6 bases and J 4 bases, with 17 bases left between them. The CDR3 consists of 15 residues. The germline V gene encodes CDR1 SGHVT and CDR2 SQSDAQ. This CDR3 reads CASRTGQRGADTQYF. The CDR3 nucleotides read TGTGCCAGCAGAACCGGACAGCGGGGTGCAGATACGCAGTATTTT.

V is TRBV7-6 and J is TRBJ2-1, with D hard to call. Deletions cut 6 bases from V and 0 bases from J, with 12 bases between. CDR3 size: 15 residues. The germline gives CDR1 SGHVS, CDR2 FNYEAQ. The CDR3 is CASSFTDNSYNEQFF. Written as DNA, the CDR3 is TGTGCCAGCAGTTTTACAGATAACTCCTACAATGAGCAGTTCTTC.

The CDR3 spells CASSPGVSYNEQFF. The CDR3 bases are TGTGCCAGCAGCCCCGGGGTCTCCTACAATGAGCAGTTCTTC. The chain uses TRBV13 and TRBJ2-1; D possibly corresponds to TRBD2 (5 bases). CDR1 and CDR2 (germline): PRHDT, FYEKMQ (reference sequence). The CDR3 totals 14 residues. V dropped 5 bases and J dropped 0 bases, with 8 bases sitting between them. Supplemented by reference TRBV13 and TRBJ2-1, the full variable domain reads AAGVIQSPRHLIKEKRETATLKCYPIPRHDTVYWYQQGPGQDPQFLISFYEKMQSDKGSIPDRFSAQQFSDYHSELNMSSLELGDSALYFCASSPGVSYNEQFFGPGTRLTVL.

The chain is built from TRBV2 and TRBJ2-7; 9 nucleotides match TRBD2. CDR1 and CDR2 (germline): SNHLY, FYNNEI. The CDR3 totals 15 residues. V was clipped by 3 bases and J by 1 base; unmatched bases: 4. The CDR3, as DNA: TGTGCCAGCAGTGACCCTAGCGGGGCTTCCTACGAGCAGTACTTC. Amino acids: CASSDPSGASYEQYF.

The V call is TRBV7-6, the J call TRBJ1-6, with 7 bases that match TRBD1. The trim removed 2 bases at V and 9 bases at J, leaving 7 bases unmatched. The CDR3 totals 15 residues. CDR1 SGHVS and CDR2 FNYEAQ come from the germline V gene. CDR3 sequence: CASSLTQGDGSPLHF. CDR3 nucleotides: TGTGCCAGCAGCTTAACGCAGGGGGATGGTTCACCCCTCCACTTT.

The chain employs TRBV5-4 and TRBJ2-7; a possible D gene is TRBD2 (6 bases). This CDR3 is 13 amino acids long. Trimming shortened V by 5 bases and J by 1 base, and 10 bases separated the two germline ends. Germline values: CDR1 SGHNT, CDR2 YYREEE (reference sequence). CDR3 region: CASSGTLSYEQYF. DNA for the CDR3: TGTGCCAGCAGTGGGACTCTTTCCTACGAGCAGTACTTC.

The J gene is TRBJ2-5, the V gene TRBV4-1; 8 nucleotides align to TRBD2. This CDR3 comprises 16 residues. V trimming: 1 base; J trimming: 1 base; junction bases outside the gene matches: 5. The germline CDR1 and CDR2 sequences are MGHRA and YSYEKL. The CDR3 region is CASSQGGAGVQETQYF. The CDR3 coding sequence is TGCGCCAGCAGCCAAGGGGGAGCGGGGGTCCAAGAGACCCAGTACTTC.

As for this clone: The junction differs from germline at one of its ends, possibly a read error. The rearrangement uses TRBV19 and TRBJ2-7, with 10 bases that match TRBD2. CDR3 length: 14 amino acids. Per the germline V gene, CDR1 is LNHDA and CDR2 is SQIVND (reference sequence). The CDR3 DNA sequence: TGTGCCAGTAGGATAGCGGGGGGATCCTACGAGCAGTACTTC. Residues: CASRIAGGSYEQYF.

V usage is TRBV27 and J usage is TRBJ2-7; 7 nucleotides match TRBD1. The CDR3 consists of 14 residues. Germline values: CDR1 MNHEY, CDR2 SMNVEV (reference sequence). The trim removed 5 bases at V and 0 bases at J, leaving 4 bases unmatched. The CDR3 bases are TGTGCCAGCAGTCCATGGGACAGCTCCTACGAGCAGTACTTC. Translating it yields CASSPWDSSYEQYF.

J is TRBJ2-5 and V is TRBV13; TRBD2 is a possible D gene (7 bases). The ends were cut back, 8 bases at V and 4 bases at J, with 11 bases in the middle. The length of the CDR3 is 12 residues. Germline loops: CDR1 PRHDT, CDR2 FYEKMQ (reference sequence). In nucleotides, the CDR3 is TGTGCCAGCGGGAGGGGGGGAGAGACCCAGTACTTC. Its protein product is CASGRGGETQYF. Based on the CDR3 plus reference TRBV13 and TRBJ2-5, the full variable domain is AAGVIQSPRHLIKEKRETATLKCYPIPRHDTVYWYQQGPGQDPQFLISFYEKMQSDKGSIPDRFSAQQFSDYHSELNMSSLELGDSALYFCASGRGGETQYFGPGTRLLVL.

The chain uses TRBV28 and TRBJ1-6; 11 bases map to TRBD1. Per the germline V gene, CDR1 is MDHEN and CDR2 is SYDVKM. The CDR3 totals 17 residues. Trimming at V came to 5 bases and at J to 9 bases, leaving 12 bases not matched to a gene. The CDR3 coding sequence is TGTGCCAGCAGTACGGGGACAGGGGGTTCTTGGGGTTCACCCCTCCACTTT. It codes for CASSTGTGGSWGSPLHF.

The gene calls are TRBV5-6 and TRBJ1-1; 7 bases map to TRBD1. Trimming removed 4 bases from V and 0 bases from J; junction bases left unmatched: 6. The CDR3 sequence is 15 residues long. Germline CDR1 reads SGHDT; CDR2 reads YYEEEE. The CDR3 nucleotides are TGTGCCAGCAGCACGGGGACAGTCATGAACACTGAAGCTTTCTTT. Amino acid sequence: CASSTGTVMNTEAFF.

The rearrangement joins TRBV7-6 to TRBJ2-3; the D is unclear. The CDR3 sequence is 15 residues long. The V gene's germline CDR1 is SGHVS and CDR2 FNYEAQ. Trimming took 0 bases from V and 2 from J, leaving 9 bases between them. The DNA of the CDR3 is TGTGCCAGCAGCTTAGCGGGTGGGGACACAGATACGCAGTATTTT. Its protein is CASSLAGGDTDTQYF.

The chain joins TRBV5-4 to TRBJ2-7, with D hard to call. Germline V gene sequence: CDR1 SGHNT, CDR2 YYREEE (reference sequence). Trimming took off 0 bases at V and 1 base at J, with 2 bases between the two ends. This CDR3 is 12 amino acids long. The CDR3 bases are TGTGCCAGCAGCTTGGAGTCCTACGAGCAGTACTTC. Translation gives CASSLESYEQYF.

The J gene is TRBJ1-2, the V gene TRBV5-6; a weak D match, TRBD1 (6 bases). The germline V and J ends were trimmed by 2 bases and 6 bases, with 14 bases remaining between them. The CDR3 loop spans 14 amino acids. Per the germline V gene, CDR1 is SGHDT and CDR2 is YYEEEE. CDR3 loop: CASSFVAAGDGYTF. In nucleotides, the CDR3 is TGTGCCAGCAGCTTTGTAGCTGCAGGGGATGGCTACACCTTC.

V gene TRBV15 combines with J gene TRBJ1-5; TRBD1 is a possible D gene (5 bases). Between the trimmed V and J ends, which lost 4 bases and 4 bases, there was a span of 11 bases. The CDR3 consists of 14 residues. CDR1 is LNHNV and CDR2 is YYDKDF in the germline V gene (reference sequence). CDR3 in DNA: TGTGCCACCAGCACCACTGAGGGGAATCAGCCCCAGCATTTT. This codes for CATSTTEGNQPQHF.

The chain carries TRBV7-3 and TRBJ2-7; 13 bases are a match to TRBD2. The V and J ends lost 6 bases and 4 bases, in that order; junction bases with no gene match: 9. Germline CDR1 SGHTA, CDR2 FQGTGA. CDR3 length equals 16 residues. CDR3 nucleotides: TGTGCCAGCAGACCATCTCCGGGACTAGCGGGGTACGAGCAGTACTTC. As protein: CASRPSPGLAGYEQYF.

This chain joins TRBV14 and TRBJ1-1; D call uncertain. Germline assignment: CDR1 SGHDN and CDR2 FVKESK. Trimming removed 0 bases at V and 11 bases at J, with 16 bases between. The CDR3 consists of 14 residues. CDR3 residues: CASSQEQRRVSAFF. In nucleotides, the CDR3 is TGTGCCAGCAGCCAAGAACAGCGGCGGGTTTCGGCTTTCTTT.